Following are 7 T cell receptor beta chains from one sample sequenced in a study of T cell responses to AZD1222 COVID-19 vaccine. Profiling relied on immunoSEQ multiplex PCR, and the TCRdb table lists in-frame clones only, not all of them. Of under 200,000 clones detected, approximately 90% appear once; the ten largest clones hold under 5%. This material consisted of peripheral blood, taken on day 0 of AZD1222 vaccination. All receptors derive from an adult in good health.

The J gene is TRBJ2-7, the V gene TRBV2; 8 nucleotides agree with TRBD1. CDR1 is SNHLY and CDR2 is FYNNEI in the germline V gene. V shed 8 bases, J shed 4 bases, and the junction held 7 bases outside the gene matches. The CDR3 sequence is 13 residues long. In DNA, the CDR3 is TGTGCCAGCGAGGGACAGGCGCTTTACGAGCAGTACTTC. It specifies CASEGQALYEQYF.

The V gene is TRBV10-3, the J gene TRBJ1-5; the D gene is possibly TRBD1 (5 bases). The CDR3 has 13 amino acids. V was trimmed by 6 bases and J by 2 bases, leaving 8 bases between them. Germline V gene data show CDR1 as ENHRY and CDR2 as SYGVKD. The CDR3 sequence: CAISRDRNQPQHF. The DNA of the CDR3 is TGTGCCATCAGCAGGGACCGCAATCAGCCCCAGCATTTT.

DNA for the CDR3: TGTGCCAGCAGTCCCTATGGACAGGCGAATTCACCCCTCCACTTT. Translating gives CASSPYGQANSPLHF. This chain links TRBV27 with TRBJ1-6, with 7 bases that match TRBD1. Germline loops: CDR1 MNHEY, CDR2 SMNVEV (reference sequence). The CDR3 extends over 15 amino acids. V shed 5 bases, J shed 7 bases, and the junction held 8 bases outside the gene matches.

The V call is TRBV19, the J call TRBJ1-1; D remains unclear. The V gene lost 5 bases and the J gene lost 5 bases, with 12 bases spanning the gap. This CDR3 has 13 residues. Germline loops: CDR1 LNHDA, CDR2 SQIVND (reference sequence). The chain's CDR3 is CASSPYSRTEAFF. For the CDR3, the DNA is TGTGCCAGTAGTCCGTATTCACGGACTGAAGCTTTCTTT.

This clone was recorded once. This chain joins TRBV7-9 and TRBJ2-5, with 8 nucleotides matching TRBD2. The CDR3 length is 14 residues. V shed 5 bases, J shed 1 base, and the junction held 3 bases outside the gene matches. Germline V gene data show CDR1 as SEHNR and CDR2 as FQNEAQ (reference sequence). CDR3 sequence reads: CASSPTSGQETQYF. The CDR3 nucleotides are TGTGCCAGCAGCCCCACTAGCGGCCAAGAGACCCAGTACTTC.

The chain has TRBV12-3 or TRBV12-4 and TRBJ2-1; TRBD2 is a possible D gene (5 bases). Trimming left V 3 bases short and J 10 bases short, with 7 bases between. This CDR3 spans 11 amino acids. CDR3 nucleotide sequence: TGTGCCAGCAGTTTTGGAGGAGAGCAGTTCTTC. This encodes CASSFGGEQFF.

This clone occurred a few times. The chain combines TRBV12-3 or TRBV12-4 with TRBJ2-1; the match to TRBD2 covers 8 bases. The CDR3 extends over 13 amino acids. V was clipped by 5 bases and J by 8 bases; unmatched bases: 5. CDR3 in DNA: TGTGCCAGCAGTATACGGGAGGGGCATGAGCAGTTCTTC. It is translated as CASSIREGHEQFF.